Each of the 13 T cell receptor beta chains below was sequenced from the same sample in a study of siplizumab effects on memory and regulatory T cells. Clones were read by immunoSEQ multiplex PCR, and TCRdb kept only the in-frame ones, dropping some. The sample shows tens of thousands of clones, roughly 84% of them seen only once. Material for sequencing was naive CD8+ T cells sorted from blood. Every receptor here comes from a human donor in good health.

DNA of the CDR3: TGTGCCAGCAGCTTCGGGAGGGCCAACGTCCTGACTTTC. This translates into CASSFGRANVLTF. The gene calls are TRBV5-6 and TRBJ2-6; D might be TRBD2 (5 bases). Trimming pared 2 bases from V and 5 bases from J, leaving 5 bases between. The germline gives CDR1 SGHDT, CDR2 YYEEEE. The CDR3 runs to 13 residues.

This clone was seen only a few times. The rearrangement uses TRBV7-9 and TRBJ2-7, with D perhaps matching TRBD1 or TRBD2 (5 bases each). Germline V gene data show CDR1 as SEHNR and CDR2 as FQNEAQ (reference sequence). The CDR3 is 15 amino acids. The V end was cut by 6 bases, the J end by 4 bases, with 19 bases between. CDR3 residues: CASSPQTGTSYEQYF. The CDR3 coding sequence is TGTGCCAGCAGTCCACAAACCGGGACCTCTTACGAGCAGTACTTC.

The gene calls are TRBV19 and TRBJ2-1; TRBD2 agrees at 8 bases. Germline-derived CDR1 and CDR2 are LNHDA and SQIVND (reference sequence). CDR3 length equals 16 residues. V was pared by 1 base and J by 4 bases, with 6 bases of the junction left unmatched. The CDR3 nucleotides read TGTGCCAGTAGTATAGCGGGAGCGGGAGAGTACAATGAGCAGTTCTTC. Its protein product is CASSIAGAGEYNEQFF.

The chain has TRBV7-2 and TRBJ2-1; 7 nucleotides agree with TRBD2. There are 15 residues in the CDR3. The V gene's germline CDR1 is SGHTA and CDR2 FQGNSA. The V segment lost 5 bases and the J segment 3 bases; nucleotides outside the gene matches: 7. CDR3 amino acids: CASSPSGALYNEQFF. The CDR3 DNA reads TGTGCCAGCAGCCCCAGCGGGGCCCTCTACAATGAGCAGTTCTTC.

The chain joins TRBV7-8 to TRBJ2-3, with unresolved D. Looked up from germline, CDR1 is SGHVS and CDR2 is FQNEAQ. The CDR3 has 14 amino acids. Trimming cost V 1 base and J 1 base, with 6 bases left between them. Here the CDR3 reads CASSLGPRTDTQYF. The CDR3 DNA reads TGTGCCAGCAGCTTAGGGCCCCGCACAGATACGCAGTATTTT. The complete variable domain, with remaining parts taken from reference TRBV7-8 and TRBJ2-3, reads GAGVSQSPRYKVAKRGQDVALRCDPISGHVSLFWYQQALGQGPEFLTYFQNEAQLDKSGLPSDRFFAERPEGSVSTLKIQRTQQEDSAVYLCASSLGPRTDTQYFGPGTRLTVL.

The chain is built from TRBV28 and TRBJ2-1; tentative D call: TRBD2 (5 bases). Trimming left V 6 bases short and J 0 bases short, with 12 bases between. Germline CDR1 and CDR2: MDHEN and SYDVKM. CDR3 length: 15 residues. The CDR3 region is CASRSSPSSYNEQFF. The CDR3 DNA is TGTGCCAGCAGATCTAGCCCTAGCTCCTACAATGAGCAGTTCTTC.

CDR3 loop: CASSSLGSNQPQHF. CDR3 bases: TGTGCCAGCAGCTCCCTGGGAAGCAATCAGCCCCAGCATTTT. The chain links TRBV7-9 to TRBJ1-5; D gene uncertain. The length of the CDR3 is 14 residues. V lost 4 bases, J lost 1 base, and 8 bases lay in between. Germline CDR1 SEHNR, CDR2 FQNEAQ (reference sequence).

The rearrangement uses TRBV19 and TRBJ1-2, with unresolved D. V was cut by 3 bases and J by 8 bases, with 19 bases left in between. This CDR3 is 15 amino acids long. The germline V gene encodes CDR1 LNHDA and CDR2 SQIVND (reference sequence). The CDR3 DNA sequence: TGTGCCAGTAGTATTTTTTTTCGTACTCGGACGGGCTACACCTTC. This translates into CASSIFFRTRTGYTF.

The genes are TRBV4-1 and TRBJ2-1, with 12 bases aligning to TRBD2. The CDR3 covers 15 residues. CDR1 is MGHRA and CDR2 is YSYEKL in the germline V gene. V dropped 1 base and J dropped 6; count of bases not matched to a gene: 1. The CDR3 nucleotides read TGCGCCAGCAGCCAAGGACTAGCGGGGGCCAATGAGCAGTTCTTC. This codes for CASSQGLAGANEQFF.

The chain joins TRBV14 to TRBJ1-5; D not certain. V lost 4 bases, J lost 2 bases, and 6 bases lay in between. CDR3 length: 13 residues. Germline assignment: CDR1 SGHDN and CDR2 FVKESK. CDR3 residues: CASSPHGNQPQHF. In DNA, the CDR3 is TGTGCCAGCAGCCCCCATGGCAATCAGCCCCAGCATTTT.

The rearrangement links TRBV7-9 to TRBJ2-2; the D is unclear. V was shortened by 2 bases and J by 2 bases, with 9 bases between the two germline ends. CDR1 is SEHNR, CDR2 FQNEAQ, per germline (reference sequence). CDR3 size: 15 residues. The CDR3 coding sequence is TGTGCCAGCAGCTTAAGTTACACAAACACCGGGGAGCTGTTTTTT. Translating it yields CASSLSYTNTGELFF.

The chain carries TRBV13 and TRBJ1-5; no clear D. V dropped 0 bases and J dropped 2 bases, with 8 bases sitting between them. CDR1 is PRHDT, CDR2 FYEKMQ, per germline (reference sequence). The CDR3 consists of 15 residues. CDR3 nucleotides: TGTGCCAGCAGCTTAGGGATGGCAGGCAATCAGCCCCAGCATTTT. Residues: CASSLGMAGNQPQHF.

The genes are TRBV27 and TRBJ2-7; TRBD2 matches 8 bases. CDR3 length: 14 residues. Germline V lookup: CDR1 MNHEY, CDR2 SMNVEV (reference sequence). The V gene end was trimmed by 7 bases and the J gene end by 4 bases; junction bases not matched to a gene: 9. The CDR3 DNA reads TGTGCCAGCACCGGGGGGGAACAGGGATACGAGCAGTACTTC. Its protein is CASTGGEQGYEQYF.